The 6 T cell receptor beta chains below come from one sample, sequenced in a study of cytomegalovirus exposure and HLA in healthy donors. The PCR made use of 60 Vbeta and 13 Jbeta primers. Clones were sequenced by immunoSEQ multiplex PCR, and TCRdb holds only the in-frame ones, with some missing. The sample contains over 150,000 clones, under 85% of which appear only once. Material for sequencing was PBMCs. These receptors all come from a man in his forties or fifties in good health and CMV-seronegative.

The J gene is TRBJ2-3, the V gene TRBV19; 14 bases match TRBD2. The CDR3 runs 19 residues. The germline gives CDR1 LNHDA, CDR2 SQIVND (reference sequence). Losses at the gene ends were 4 bases for V and 1 base for J; bases not matched to a gene: 10. The chain's CDR3 is CASSRGLAGGLFRTDTQYF. The CDR3 DNA reads as TGTGCCAGTAGTAGAGGACTAGCGGGGGGCCTCTTTCGCACAGATACGCAGTATTTT.

CDR3 region: CASRDRQASNQPQHF. The CDR3 DNA follows: TGTGCCAGCAGGGACCGACAGGCAAGCAATCAGCCCCAGCATTTT. This chain connects TRBV2 to TRBJ1-5; the D gene is possibly TRBD1 (6 bases). Germline V gene data show CDR1 as SNHLY and CDR2 as FYNNEI. This CDR3 region has 15 residues. The ends were cut back, 6 bases at V and 1 base at J, with 13 bases in the middle. Based on the CDR3 plus reference TRBV2 and TRBJ1-5, the full variable domain is EPEVTQTPSHQVTQMGQEVILRCVPISNHLYFYWYRQILGQKVEFLVSFYNNEISEKSEIFDDQFSVERPDGSNFTLKIRSTKLEDSAMYFCASRDRQASNQPQHFGDGTRLSIL.

This clone is a singleton in its sample. The chain carries TRBV15 and TRBJ2-6, with no clear D. Germline V lookup: CDR1 LNHNV, CDR2 YYDKDF (reference sequence). Trimming removed 1 base at V and 0 bases at J, with 13 bases between. The CDR3 sequence is 18 residues long. CDR3 sequence: CATSRGGSGSSGANVLTF. CDR3 nucleotide sequence: TGTGCCACCAGCAGAGGAGGTTCGGGTAGCTCTGGGGCCAACGTCCTGACTTTC.

This clone was seen once. V and J are TRBV7-9 and TRBJ1-2; D unclear. This CDR3 has 16 residues. V lost 5 bases and J 6 bases, leaving 22 bases between the germline ends. CDR1 and CDR2 (germline): SEHNR, FQNEAQ (reference sequence). CDR3 DNA sequence: TGTGCCAGCAGCCCACGAGGTCTCCCAGATACCCATGGCTACACCTTC. It codes for CASSPRGLPDTHGYTF.

This clone was seen more than once but under ten times. CDR3 loop: CASSGRGPNTEAFF. CDR3 DNA: TGCGCCAGCAGCGGGCGGGGGCCGAACACTGAAGCTTTCTTT. The rearrangement uses TRBV5-1 and TRBJ1-1, with a tentative D call TRBD1 (6 bases). CDR1 SGHRS and CDR2 YFSETQ come from the germline V gene. The CDR3 runs 14 residues. V lost 4 bases and J lost 1, with 11 bases in between.

This rearrangement joins TRBV18 to TRBJ1-2; 8 bases are shared with TRBD1. The trim removed 3 bases at V and 6 bases at J, leaving 3 bases unmatched. This CDR3 region has 13 residues. The germline V gene encodes CDR1 KGHSH and CDR2 LQKENI. The CDR3 nucleotides read TGTGCCAGCTCACCGACAGGGGACAATGGCTACACCTTC. Residues: CASSPTGDNGYTF.